The present T cell receptor beta chain was sequenced within a study of naive and memory T cell subsets. Study-wide findings and caveats: TCR counts from RNA may reflect activation-linked expression changes. In naive cells, over 85% of TCR sequences were seen only once.

Comment on this clonotype: Its antigen is unknown.

Both TRBC1 and TRBC2 were covered by a beta constant-region primer of two equimolar oligonucleotides. Ligated cDNA was amplified by four rounds of PCR with nested alpha and beta constant-region primers and SP2. TCRdb called the UMI-ligation and nested PCR reads again in MiXCR, with one record for every CDR3 protein. This table has about 22,000 distinct CDR3 sequences, approximately 8.8% appearing once. This TCR derives from a human donor in good health. Sequenced material: central memory CD8+ T cells from blood.

The CDR3 DNA is TGTGCCAGCAGCTTAGCGGGGCGTAGCTACGAGCAGTACTTC. Residues: CASSLAGRSYEQYF. This chain links TRBV7-9 with TRBJ2-7, with D maybe TRBD1 (5 bases). Germline loops: CDR1 SEHNR, CDR2 FQNEAQ (reference sequence). This CDR3 comprises 14 residues. V was clipped by 0 bases and J by 3 bases, with 9 bases between them.